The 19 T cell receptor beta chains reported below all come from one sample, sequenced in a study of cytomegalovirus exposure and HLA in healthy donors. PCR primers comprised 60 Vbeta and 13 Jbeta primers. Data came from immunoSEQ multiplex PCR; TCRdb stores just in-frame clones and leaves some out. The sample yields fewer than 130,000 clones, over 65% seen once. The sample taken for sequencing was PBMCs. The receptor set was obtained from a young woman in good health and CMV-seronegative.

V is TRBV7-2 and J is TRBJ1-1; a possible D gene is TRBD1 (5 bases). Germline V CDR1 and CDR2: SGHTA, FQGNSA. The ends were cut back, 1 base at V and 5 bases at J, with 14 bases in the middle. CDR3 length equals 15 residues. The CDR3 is CASSLVVGEGTEAFF. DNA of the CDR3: TGTGCCAGCAGCTTAGTTGTAGGGGAGGGTACTGAAGCTTTCTTT.

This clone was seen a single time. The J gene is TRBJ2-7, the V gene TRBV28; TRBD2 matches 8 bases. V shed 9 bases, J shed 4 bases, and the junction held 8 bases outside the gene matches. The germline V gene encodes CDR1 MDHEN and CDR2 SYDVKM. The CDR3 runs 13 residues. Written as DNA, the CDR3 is TGTGCCAGTGGGGCGGGAGGTTGGTACGAGCAGTACTTC. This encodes CASGAGGWYEQYF.

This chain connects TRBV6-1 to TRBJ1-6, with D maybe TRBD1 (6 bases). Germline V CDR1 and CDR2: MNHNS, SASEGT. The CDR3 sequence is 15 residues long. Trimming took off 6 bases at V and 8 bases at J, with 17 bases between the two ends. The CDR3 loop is CASSVQGGFDSPLHF. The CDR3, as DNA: TGTGCCAGCAGCGTACAGGGCGGGTTTGATTCACCCCTCCACTTT.

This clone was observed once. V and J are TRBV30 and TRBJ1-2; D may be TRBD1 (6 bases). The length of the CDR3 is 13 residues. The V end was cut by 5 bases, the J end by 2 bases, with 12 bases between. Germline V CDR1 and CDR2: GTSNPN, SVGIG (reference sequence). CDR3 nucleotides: TGTGCCTGGGGACGGACAGCCAACTATGGCTACACCTTC. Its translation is CAWGRTANYGYTF.

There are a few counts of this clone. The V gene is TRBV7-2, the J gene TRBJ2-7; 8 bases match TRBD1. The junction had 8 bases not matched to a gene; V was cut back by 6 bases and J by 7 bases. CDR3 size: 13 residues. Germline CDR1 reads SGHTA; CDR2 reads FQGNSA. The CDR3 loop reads CASSYDRDREQYF. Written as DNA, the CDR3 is TGTGCCAGCAGTTACGACCGGGACAGGGAGCAGTACTTC. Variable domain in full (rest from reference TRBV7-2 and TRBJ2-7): GAGVSQSPSNKVTEKGKDVELRCDPISGHTALYWYRQSLGQGLEFLIYFQGNSAPDKSGLPSDRFSAERTGGSVSTLTIQRTQQEDSAVYLCASSYDRDREQYFGPGTRLTVT.

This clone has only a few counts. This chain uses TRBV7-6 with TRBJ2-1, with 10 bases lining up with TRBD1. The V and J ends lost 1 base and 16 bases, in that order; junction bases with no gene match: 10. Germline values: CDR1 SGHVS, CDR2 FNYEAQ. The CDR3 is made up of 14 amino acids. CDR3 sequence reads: CASSLGVGGQGQFF. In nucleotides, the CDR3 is TGTGCCAGCAGCTTAGGGGTTGGGGGACAGGGGCAATTCTTC.

DNA of the CDR3: TGTGCCAGCAGCTCGGTTCAACGGAACTATGGCTACACCTTC. This codes for CASSSVQRNYGYTF. The chain combines TRBV5-5 with TRBJ1-2; D uncertain. This CDR3 spans 14 amino acids. Germline V lookup: CDR1 SGHKS, CDR2 YYEKEE (reference sequence). V lost 3 bases, J lost 2 bases, and 11 bases lay in between.

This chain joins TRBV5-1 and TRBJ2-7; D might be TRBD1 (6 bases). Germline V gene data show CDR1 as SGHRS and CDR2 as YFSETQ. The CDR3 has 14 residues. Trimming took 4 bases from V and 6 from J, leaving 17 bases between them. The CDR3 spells CASSPPTTGSEQYF. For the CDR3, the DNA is TGCGCCAGCAGCCCGCCGACAACAGGGTCCGAGCAGTACTTC.

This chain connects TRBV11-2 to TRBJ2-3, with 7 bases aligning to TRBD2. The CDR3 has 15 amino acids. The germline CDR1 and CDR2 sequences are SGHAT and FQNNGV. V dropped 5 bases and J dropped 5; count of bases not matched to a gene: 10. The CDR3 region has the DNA TGTGCCAGCAGCCCCAAACCGCGGGAGTTAGATACGCAGTATTTT. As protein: CASSPKPRELDTQYF.

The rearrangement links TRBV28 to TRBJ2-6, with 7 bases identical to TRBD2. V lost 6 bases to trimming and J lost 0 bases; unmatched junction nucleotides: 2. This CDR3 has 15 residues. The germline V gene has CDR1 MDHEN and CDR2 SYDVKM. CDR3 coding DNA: TGTGCCAGCAGGGGAGGGAGCTCTGGGGCCAACGTCCTGACTTTC. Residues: CASRGGSSGANVLTF.

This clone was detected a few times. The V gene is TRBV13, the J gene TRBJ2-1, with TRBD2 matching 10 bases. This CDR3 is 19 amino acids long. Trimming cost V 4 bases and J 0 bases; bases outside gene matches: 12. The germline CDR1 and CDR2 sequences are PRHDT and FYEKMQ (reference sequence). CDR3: CASSYGLGRLAGSYNEQFF. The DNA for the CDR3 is TGTGCCAGCAGCTACGGACTGGGAAGACTAGCGGGCTCCTACAATGAGCAGTTCTTC.

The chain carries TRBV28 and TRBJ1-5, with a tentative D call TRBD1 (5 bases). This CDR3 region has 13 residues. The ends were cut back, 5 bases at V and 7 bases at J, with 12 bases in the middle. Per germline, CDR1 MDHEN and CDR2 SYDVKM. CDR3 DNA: TGTGCCAGCAGTACCCCAGGGTTGCAGCCCCAGCATTTT. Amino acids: CASSTPGLQPQHF.

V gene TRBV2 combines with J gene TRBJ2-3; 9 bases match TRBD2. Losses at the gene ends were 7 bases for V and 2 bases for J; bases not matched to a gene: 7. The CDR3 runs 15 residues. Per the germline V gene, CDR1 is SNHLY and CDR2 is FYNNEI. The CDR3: CASTEGLALTDTQYF. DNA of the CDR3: TGTGCCAGCACCGAGGGACTAGCTCTCACAGATACGCAGTATTTT.

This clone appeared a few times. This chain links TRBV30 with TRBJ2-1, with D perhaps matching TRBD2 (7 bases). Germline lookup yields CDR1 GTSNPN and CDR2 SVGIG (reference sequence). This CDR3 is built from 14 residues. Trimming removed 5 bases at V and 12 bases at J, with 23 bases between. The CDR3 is CAWSKGGWEGRQFF. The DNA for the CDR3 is TGTGCCTGGTCAAAGGGGGGGTGGGAGGGACGGCAGTTCTTC.

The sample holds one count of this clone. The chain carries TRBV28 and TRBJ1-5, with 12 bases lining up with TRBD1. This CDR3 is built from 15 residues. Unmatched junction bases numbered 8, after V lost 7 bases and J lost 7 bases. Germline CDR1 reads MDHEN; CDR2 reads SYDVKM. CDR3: CASTIPGTGGQPQHF. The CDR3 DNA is TGTGCCAGCACCATACCCGGGACAGGGGGCCAGCCCCAGCATTTT.

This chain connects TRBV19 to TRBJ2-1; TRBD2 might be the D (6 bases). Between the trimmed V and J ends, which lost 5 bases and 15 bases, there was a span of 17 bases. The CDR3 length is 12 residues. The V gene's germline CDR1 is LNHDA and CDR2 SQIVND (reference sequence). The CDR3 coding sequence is TGTGCCAGTAGTGGATCTGGGAGGTGGCGGTTCTTC. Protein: CASSGSGRWRFF.

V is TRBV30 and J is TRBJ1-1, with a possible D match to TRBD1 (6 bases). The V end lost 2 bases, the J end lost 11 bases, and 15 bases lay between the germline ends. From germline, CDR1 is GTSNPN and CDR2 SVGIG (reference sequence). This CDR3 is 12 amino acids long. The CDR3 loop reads CAWSKGQGYAFF. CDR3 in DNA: TGTGCCTGGAGTAAGGGACAAGGGTACGCTTTCTTT.

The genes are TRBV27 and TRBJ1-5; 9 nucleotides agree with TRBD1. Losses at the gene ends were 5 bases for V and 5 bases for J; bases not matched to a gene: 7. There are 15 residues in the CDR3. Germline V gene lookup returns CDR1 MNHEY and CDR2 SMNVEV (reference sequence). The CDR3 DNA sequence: TGTGCCAGCAGTAAAGCGGGACAGGGCCATCAGCCCCAGCATTTT. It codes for CASSKAGQGHQPQHF.

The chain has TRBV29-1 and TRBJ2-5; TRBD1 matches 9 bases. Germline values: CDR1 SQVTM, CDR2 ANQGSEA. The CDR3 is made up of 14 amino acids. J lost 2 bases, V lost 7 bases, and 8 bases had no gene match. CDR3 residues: CSADTGQGQETQYF. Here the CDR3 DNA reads TGCAGCGCGGATACGGGACAGGGTCAAGAGACCCAGTACTTC.